This TCR beta chain was sequenced for a study of T cells after yellow fever vaccination. Study-wide points: Abundant bulk-population clonotypes could contaminate the FACS-sorted repertoires. Researchers report a weaker secondary response that nonetheless peaked faster, day 5 versus 15.

Comment on this clonotype: Its antigen is currently unknown.

Researchers made TCR cDNA using 5'RACE template switching, and this step added a universal primer site and UMIs. TCRdb used MiXCR to reprocess the 5' RACE reads, holding one entry per CDR3 protein. The data show 320,000 or so distinct CDR3 sequences, about 8.3% seen once. Trimming cost V 7 bases and J 0 bases, with 12 bases left between them. The CDR3 sequence is 15 residues long. CDR1 is MDHEN and CDR2 is SYDVKM in the germline V gene. The sample was PBMCs, taken approximately 47 days after the first yellow fever vaccination. This receptor was taken from a man between 18 and 35 years old who received the YFV17D yellow fever vaccine. The chain employs TRBV28 and TRBJ1-4; perhaps TRBD1 as D (5 bases). CDR3 in amino acids: CASTIGTATNEKLFF. In nucleotides, the CDR3 is TGTGCCAGCACTATAGGGACTGCAACTAATGAAAAACTGTTTTTT.